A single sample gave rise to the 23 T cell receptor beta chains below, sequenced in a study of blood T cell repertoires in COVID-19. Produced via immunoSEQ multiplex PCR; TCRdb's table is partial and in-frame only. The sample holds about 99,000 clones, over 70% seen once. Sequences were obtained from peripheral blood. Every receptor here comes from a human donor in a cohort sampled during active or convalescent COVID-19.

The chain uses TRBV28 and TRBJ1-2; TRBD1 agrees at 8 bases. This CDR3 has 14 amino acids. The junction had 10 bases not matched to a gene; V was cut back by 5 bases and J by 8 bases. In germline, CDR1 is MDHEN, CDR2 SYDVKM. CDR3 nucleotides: TGTGCCAGCAGTGATCCCGGGACAGGTAGCGGCTACACCTTC. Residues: CASSDPGTGSGYTF.

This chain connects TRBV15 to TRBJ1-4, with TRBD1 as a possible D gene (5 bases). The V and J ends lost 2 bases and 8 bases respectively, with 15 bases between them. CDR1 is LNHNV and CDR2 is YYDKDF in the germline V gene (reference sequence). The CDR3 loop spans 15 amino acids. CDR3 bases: TGTGCCACCAGCAGACTTCAGGGTAGAGACGAAAAACTGTTTTTT. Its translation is CATSRLQGRDEKLFF. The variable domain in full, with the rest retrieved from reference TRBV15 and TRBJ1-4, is DAMVIQNPRYQVTQFGKPVTLSCSQTLNHNVMYWYQQKSSQAPKLLFHYYDKDFNNEADTPDNFQSRRPNTSFCFLDIRSPGLGDTAMYLCATSRLQGRDEKLFFGSGTQLSVL.

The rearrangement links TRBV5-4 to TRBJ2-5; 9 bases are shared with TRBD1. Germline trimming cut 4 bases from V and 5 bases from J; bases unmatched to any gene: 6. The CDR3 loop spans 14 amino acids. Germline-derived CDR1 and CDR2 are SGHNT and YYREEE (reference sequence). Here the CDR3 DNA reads TGTGCCAGCAGCCCGACAGGGGGGAAGGAGACCCAGTACTTC. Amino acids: CASSPTGGKETQYF.

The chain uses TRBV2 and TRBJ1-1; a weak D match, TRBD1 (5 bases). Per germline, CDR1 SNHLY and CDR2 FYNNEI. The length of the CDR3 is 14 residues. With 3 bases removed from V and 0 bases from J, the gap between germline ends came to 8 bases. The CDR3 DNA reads TGTGCCAGCAGTGATAGACAGATGAACACTGAAGCTTTCTTT. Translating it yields CASSDRQMNTEAFF. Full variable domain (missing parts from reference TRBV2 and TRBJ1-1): EPEVTQTPSHQVTQMGQEVILRCVPISNHLYFYWYRQILGQKVEFLVSFYNNEISEKSEIFDDQFSVERPDGSNFTLKIRSTKLEDSAMYFCASSDRQMNTEAFFGQGTRLTVV.

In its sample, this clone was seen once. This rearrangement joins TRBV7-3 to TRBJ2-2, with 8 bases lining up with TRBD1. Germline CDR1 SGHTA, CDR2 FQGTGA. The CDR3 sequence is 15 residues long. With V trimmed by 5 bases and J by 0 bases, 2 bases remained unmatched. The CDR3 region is CASSLGQANTGELFF. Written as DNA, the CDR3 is TGTGCCAGCAGCCTGGGACAGGCGAACACCGGGGAGCTGTTTTTT.

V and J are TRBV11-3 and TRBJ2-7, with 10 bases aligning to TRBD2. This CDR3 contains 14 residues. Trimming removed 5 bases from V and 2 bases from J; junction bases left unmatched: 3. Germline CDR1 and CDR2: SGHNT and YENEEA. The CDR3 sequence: CASSSTSGAYEQYF. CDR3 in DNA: TGTGCCAGCAGCAGCACTAGCGGGGCCTACGAGCAGTACTTC.

The CDR3 sequence: CASSLGQGLWLNSPLHF. DNA of the CDR3: TGCGCCAGCAGCTTAGGACAGGGGCTTTGGTTAAATTCACCCCTCCACTTT. The genes are TRBV4-3 and TRBJ1-6; the match to TRBD1 covers 9 bases. The CDR3 is 17 amino acids. Germline V CDR1 and CDR2: LGHNA, YSLEER. V trimming: 5 bases; J trimming: 7 bases; junction bases outside the gene matches: 12.

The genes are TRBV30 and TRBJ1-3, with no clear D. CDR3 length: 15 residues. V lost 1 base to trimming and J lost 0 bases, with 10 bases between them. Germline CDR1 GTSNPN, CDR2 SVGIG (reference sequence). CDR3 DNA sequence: TGTGCCTGGAGTGAATACTCCTACTCTGGAAACACCATATATTTT. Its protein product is CAWSEYSYSGNTIYF.

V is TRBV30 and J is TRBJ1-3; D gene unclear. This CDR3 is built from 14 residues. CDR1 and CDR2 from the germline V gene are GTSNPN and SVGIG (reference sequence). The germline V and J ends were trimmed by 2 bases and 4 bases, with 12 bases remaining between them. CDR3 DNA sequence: TGTGCCTGGAGTCGCGTTCTACAGGGAAACACCATATATTTT. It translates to CAWSRVLQGNTIYF.

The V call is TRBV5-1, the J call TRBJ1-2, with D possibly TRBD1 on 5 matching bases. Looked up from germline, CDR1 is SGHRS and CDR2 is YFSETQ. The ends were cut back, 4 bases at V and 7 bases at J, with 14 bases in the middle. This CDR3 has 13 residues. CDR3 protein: CASSMDIGLGYTF. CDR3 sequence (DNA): TGCGCCAGCAGCATGGACATTGGGCTTGGCTACACCTTC.

CDR3 sequence reads: CASSPTPRDTEAFF. CDR3 nucleotides: TGCGCCAGCAGCCCTACCCCGAGGGACACTGAAGCTTTCTTT. The chain uses TRBV4-1 and TRBJ1-1; no definite D call. From germline, CDR1 is MGHRA and CDR2 YSYEKL. The V gene lost 4 bases and the J gene lost 3 bases, with 12 bases spanning the gap. CDR3 length equals 14 residues.

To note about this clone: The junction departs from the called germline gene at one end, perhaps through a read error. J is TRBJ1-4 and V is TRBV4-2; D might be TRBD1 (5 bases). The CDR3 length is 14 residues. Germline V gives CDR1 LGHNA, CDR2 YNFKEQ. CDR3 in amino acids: CASSQEGTKEKLFF. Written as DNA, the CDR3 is TGTGCCAGCAGCCAAGAAGGGACTAAAGAAAAACTGTTTTTT.

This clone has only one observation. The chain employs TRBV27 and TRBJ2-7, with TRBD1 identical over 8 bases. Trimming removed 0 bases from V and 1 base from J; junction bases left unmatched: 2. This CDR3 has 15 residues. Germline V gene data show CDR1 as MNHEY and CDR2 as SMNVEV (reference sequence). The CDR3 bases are TGTGCCAGCAGTTTATCGACAGGGGAATCCTACGAGCAGTACTTC. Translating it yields CASSLSTGESYEQYF.

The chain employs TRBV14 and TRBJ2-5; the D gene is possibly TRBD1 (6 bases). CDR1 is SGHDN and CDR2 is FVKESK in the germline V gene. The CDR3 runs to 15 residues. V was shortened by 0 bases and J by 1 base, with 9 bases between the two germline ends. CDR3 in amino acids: CASSQDNRVQETQYF. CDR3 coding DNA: TGTGCCAGCAGCCAAGATAACAGGGTCCAAGAGACCCAGTACTTC.

CDR3 residues: CASSRDPGQGWTEAFF. CDR3 DNA sequence: TGCGCCAGCAGCCGAGACCCGGGACAGGGGTGGACTGAAGCTTTCTTT. The chain is built from TRBV4-1 and TRBJ1-1; 10 bases fit TRBD1. Trimming removed 4 bases from V and 5 bases from J; junction bases left unmatched: 10. Germline V gene sequence: CDR1 MGHRA, CDR2 YSYEKL. The CDR3 consists of 16 residues.

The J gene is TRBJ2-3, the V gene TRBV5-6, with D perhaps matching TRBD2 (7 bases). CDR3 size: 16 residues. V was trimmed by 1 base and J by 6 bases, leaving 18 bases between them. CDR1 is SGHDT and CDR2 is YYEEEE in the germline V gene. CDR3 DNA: TGTGCCAGCAGCTTGACGAGGGGGGGCCCACGGGATACGCAGTATTTT. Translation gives CASSLTRGGPRDTQYF.

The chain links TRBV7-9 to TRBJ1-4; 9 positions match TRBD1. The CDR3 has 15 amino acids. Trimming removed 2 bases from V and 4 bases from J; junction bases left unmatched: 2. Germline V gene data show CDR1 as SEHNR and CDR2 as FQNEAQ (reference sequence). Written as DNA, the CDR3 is TGTGCCAGCAGCTTATCGGGACAGGGTAATGAAAAACTGTTTTTT. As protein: CASSLSGQGNEKLFF.

The CDR3 DNA reads as TGTGCCAGCAGCCTCCGGGACAGGGGGCGCGAGCAGTACTTC. Translated, it gives CASSLRDRGREQYF. The chain is built from TRBV7-8 and TRBJ2-7; 12 bases match TRBD1. The germline gives CDR1 SGHVS, CDR2 FQNEAQ. Losses at the gene ends were 5 bases for V and 6 bases for J; bases not matched to a gene: 5. CDR3 size: 14 residues.

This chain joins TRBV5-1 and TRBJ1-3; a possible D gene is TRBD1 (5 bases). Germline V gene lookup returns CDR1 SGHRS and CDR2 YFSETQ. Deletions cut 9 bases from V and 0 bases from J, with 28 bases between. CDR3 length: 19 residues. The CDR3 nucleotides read TGCGCCACCAGGGAAGGTTTGACGGACTATGGGAGCTCTGGAAACACCATATATTTT. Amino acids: CATREGLTDYGSSGNTIYF.

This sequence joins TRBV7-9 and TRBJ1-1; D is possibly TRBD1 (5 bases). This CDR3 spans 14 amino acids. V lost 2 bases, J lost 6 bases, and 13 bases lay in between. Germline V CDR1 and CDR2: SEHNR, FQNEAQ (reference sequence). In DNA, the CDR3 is TGTGCCAGCAGCTTAACCCTTGGGACTGCTGAAGCTTTCTTT. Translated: CASSLTLGTAEAFF.

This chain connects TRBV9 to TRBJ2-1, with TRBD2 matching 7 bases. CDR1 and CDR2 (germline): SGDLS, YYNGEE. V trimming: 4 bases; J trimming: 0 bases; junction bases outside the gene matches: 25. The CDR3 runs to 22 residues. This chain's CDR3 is CASSLPNTSTRLADSSYNEQFF. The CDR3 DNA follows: TGTGCCAGCAGCTTACCGAATACGTCTACTCGTCTAGCGGATAGCTCCTACAATGAGCAGTTCTTC.

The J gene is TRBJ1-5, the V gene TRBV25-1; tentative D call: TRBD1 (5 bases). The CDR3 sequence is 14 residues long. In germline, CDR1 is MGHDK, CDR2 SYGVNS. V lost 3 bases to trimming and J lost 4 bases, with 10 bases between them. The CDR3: CASSEAGRNQPQHF. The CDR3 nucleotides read TGTGCCAGCAGTGAGGCAGGGCGTAATCAGCCCCAGCATTTT.

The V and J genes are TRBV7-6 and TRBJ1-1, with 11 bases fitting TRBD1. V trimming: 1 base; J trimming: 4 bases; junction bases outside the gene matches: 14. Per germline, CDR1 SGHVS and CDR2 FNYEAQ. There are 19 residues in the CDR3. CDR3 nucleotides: TGTGCCAGCAGCTTAGTTGGGGCGTCGGGACAGGGGGTTTCCACTGAAGCTTTCTTT. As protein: CASSLVGASGQGVSTEAFF.